This is a list of T cell receptor beta chains from one sample in a study of CD8 T cells in ankylosing spondylitis. TCRdb re-analysed the 5' RACE reads in MiXCR, keeping a single row per CDR3 protein. The data hold 270,000 or so distinct CDR3 sequences, with 15% to 20% observed a single time. Sequencing was performed on blood, either unsorted or a sorted T cell fraction (not recorded which). These receptors were taken from a male donor with ankylosing spondylitis or in good health (not recorded which). The CDR3 runs from the conserved cysteine through the conserved F or W. A D gene is named only where the DNA matches it firmly. The size field is filled for only some rows; it gives once, few, many or a size class.

j_call: TRBJ2-1; clone_size: few; d_call: -; v_call: TRBV7-3; cdr3_aa: CASSLTGGQAEQFF; cdr3_nt: TGTGCCAGCAGCTTAACGGGGGGGCAGGCTGAGCAGTTCTTC
j_call: TRBJ2-1; clone_size: few; d_call: -; v_call: TRBV20-1; cdr3_aa: CSARPRVGGSGEQFF; cdr3_nt: TGCAGTGCTAGACCCCGGGTGGGCGGAAGCGGTGAGCAGTTCTTC
j_call: TRBJ1-5; clone_size: few; d_call: -; v_call: TRBV28; cdr3_aa: CAAGSNQPQHF; cdr3_nt: TGTGCCGCAGGGTCCAATCAGCCCCAGCATTTT
j_call: TRBJ2-1; clone_size: -; d_call: -; v_call: TRBV4-1; cdr3_aa: CASSQLTGGQGSNEQFF; cdr3_nt: TGCGCCAGCAGCCAACTAACGGGAGGACAGGGATCCAATGAGCAGTTCTTC
j_call: TRBJ2-3; clone_size: few; d_call: TRBD2; v_call: TRBV4-2; cdr3_aa: CASSQDQLAGGATDTQYF; cdr3_nt: TGTGCCAGCAGCCAAGATCAGCTAGCGGGAGGAGCCACAGATACGCAGTATTTT
j_call: TRBJ2-7; clone_size: -; d_call: -; v_call: TRBV5-1; cdr3_aa: CASSLAEGGVHEQYF; cdr3_nt: TGCGCCAGCAGCTTGGCAGAGGGGGGGGTGCACGAGCAGTACTTC
j_call: TRBJ1-1; clone_size: -; d_call: -; v_call: TRBV7-6; cdr3_aa: CASSLALVAGAVGTEAFF; cdr3_nt: TGTGCCAGCAGCTTAGCGCTTGTCGCGGGGGCAGTGGGCACTGAAGCTTTCTTT
j_call: TRBJ2-5; clone_size: -; d_call: -; v_call: TRBV5-1; cdr3_aa: CASSLAGRAQETQYF; cdr3_nt: TGCGCCAGCAGCTTGGCGGGCCGGGCTCAAGAGACCCAGTACTTC
j_call: TRBJ2-7; clone_size: -; d_call: -; v_call: TRBV20-1; cdr3_aa: CSARDPNYEQYF; cdr3_nt: TGCAGTGCTAGAGATCCCAACTACGAGCAGTACTTC
j_call: TRBJ2-7; clone_size: few; d_call: -; v_call: TRBV6-1; cdr3_aa: CASAAGSPYEQYF; cdr3_nt: TGTGCCAGCGCGGCCGGGAGTCCCTACGAGCAGTACTTC
j_call: TRBJ2-7; clone_size: few; d_call: TRBD2; v_call: TRBV29-1; cdr3_aa: CSVVGSGRENYEQYF; cdr3_nt: TGCAGCGTTGTTGGAAGCGGGAGGGAGAACTACGAGCAGTACTTC
j_call: TRBJ2-3; clone_size: few; d_call: TRBD2; v_call: TRBV6-2/TRBV6-3; cdr3_aa: CASLGLAGTDTQYF; cdr3_nt: TGTGCCAGCCTCGGACTAGCGGGAACAGATACGCAGTATTTT
j_call: TRBJ2-7; clone_size: few; d_call: -; v_call: TRBV4-1; cdr3_aa: CASSQEGPGSSYEQYF; cdr3_nt: TGCGCCAGCAGCCAAGAAGGCCCTGGGAGCTCCTACGAGCAGTACTTC
j_call: TRBJ2-2; clone_size: few; d_call: -; v_call: TRBV4-1; cdr3_aa: CASSQESQAGELFF; cdr3_nt: TGCGCCAGCAGCCAAGAAAGTCAGGCCGGGGAGCTGTTTTTT
j_call: TRBJ2-1; clone_size: many; d_call: -; v_call: TRBV9; cdr3_aa: CASSVGYQGTYNEQFF; cdr3_nt: TGTGCCAGCAGCGTAGGATATCAGGGGACCTACAATGAGCAGTTCTTC
j_call: TRBJ2-7; clone_size: few; d_call: TRBD1; v_call: TRBV15; cdr3_aa: CATSRDRGTGGIYEQYF; cdr3_nt: TGTGCCACCAGCAGAGATCGGGGGACAGGGGGCATATATGAGCAGTACTTC
j_call: TRBJ2-7; clone_size: few; d_call: -; v_call: TRBV7-9; cdr3_aa: CASSLEKVGGSYEQYF; cdr3_nt: TGTGCCAGCAGCTTAGAGAAGGTGGGGGGCTCCTACGAGCAGTACTTC
j_call: TRBJ2-1; clone_size: -; d_call: TRBD2; v_call: TRBV12-3/TRBV12-4; cdr3_aa: CASSLKREGRNEQFF; cdr3_nt: TGTGCCAGCAGTTTAAAGCGGGAGGGCCGGAATGAGCAGTTCTTC
j_call: TRBJ1-1; clone_size: -; d_call: TRBD1; v_call: TRBV9; cdr3_aa: CASSALNRGLGTEAFF; cdr3_nt: TGTGCCAGCAGCGCGCTGAACAGGGGGCTCGGCACTGAAGCTTTCTTT
j_call: TRBJ2-1; clone_size: many; d_call: -; v_call: TRBV29-1; cdr3_aa: CSVEVDNEQFF; cdr3_nt: TGCAGCGTTGAAGTCGACAATGAGCAGTTCTTC
j_call: TRBJ2-3; clone_size: few; d_call: -; v_call: TRBV4-1; cdr3_aa: CASSQEDLGGSPDTQYF; cdr3_nt: TGCGCCAGCAGCCAAGAGGACCTAGGGGGGAGCCCAGATACGCAGTATTTT
j_call: TRBJ2-7; clone_size: -; d_call: TRBD1; v_call: TRBV4-2; cdr3_aa: CASSQDLGQGIYEQYF; cdr3_nt: TGTGCCAGCAGCCAAGATCTGGGACAGGGCATCTACGAGCAGTACTTC
j_call: TRBJ2-7; clone_size: many; d_call: -; v_call: TRBV3-1; cdr3_aa: CASSQDTTGYYEQYF; cdr3_nt: TGTGCCAGCAGCCAAGATACCACGGGTTACTACGAGCAGTACTTC
j_call: TRBJ2-7; clone_size: -; d_call: TRBD2; v_call: TRBV7-2; cdr3_aa: CASSATSSGLSYEQYF; cdr3_nt: TGTGCCAGCAGCGCCACCTCTAGCGGGTTGTCCTACGAGCAGTACTTC
j_call: TRBJ2-2; clone_size: many; d_call: -; v_call: TRBV12-5; cdr3_aa: CASALELGGELFF; cdr3_nt: TGTGCTAGTGCCCTCGAGTTGGGCGGGGAGCTGTTTTTT
j_call: TRBJ2-1; clone_size: -; d_call: -; v_call: TRBV20-1; cdr3_aa: CSAAGASRPVQFF; cdr3_nt: TGCAGTGCTGCCGGGGCCTCGCGTCCGGTGCAGTTCTTC
j_call: TRBJ2-5; clone_size: few; d_call: TRBD2; v_call: TRBV10-2; cdr3_aa: CASSEPTSGKETQYF; cdr3_nt: TGCGCCAGCAGTGAGCCGACTAGCGGGAAGGAGACCCAGTACTTC
j_call: TRBJ2-7; clone_size: few; d_call: -; v_call: TRBV7-9; cdr3_aa: CASSSRRGGTYEQYF; cdr3_nt: TGTGCCAGCAGCTCCCGTCGGGGAGGAACCTACGAGCAGTACTTC
j_call: TRBJ2-1; clone_size: few; d_call: TRBD2; v_call: TRBV9; cdr3_aa: CASGDSGYSYNEQFF; cdr3_nt: TGTGCCAGCGGGGATAGCGGGTATTCCTACAATGAGCAGTTCTTC
j_call: TRBJ2-3; clone_size: -; d_call: TRBD1; v_call: TRBV29-1; cdr3_aa: CSVGTGPSTDTQYF; cdr3_nt: TGCAGCGTGGGGACAGGGCCGAGCACAGATACGCAGTATTTT
j_call: TRBJ2-1; clone_size: few; d_call: TRBD2; v_call: TRBV4-2; cdr3_aa: CASSPTLLAGEQFF; cdr3_nt: TGTGCCAGCAGCCCAACACTCCTAGCGGGAGAGCAGTTCTTC
j_call: TRBJ2-3; clone_size: -; d_call: -; v_call: TRBV7-8; cdr3_aa: CASSLVRGSTDTQYF; cdr3_nt: TGTGCCAGCAGCTTAGTGCGGGGAAGCACAGATACGCAGTATTTT
j_call: TRBJ2-5; clone_size: -; d_call: -; v_call: TRBV7-8; cdr3_aa: CASSLVRYRGGETQYF; cdr3_nt: TGTGCCAGCAGCTTAGTCCGATACAGGGGGGGGGAGACCCAGTACTTC
j_call: TRBJ2-7; clone_size: once; d_call: TRBD2; v_call: TRBV29-1; cdr3_aa: CSVVAGESYYEQYF; cdr3_nt: TGCAGCGTGGTAGCGGGAGAGTCTTACTACGAGCAGTACTTC
j_call: TRBJ2-3; clone_size: few; d_call: TRBD1; v_call: TRBV6-2/TRBV6-3; cdr3_aa: CASSDRGRSTSTDTQYF; cdr3_nt: TGTGCCAGCAGTGACAGGGGACGTTCCACAAGCACAGATACGCAGTATTTT
j_call: TRBJ2-5; clone_size: few; d_call: TRBD1; v_call: TRBV5-6; cdr3_aa: CASSTGTGVGETQYF; cdr3_nt: TGTGCCAGCAGCACAGGGACAGGGGTGGGCGAGACCCAGTACTTC
j_call: TRBJ2-1; clone_size: few; d_call: TRBD1; v_call: TRBV12-3/TRBV12-4; cdr3_aa: CASSSQTGGPVDHNNEQFF; cdr3_nt: TGTGCCAGCAGTTCCCAGACAGGGGGTCCTGTGGATCATAACAATGAGCAGTTCTTC
j_call: TRBJ1-1; clone_size: -; d_call: -; v_call: TRBV6-5; cdr3_aa: CASSYLGGTEAFF; cdr3_nt: TGTGCCAGCAGTTACCTGGGGGGCACTGAAGCTTTCTTT
j_call: TRBJ2-2; clone_size: many; d_call: TRBD2; v_call: TRBV4-3; cdr3_aa: CASSSGHGRVTGELFF; cdr3_nt: TGCGCCAGCAGTTCTGGGCACGGGAGGGTTACCGGGGAGCTGTTTTTT
j_call: TRBJ2-3; clone_size: -; d_call: TRBD2; v_call: TRBV6-5; cdr3_aa: CASSYGSSGYSTDTQYF; cdr3_nt: TGTGCCAGCAGTTACGGCTCTAGCGGGTATAGCACAGATACGCAGTATTTT
j_call: TRBJ2-7; clone_size: -; d_call: TRBD2; v_call: TRBV4-3; cdr3_aa: CASSQGRGGYEQYF; cdr3_nt: TGCGCCAGCAGCCAAGGGCGGGGGGGTTACGAGCAGTACTTC
j_call: TRBJ2-1; clone_size: -; d_call: TRBD2; v_call: TRBV29-1; cdr3_aa: CSVGGLAAYNEQFF; cdr3_nt: TGCAGCGTTGGAGGACTAGCGGCATACAATGAGCAGTTCTTC
j_call: TRBJ2-5; clone_size: many; d_call: -; v_call: TRBV29-1; cdr3_aa: CSARQEQETQYF; cdr3_nt: TGCAGCGCCCGACAGGAACAAGAGACCCAGTACTTC